These T cell receptor beta chains were read from a single sample in a study of cytomegalovirus exposure and HLA in healthy donors. Libraries were prepared by immunoSEQ multiplex PCR; TCRdb keeps only in-frame clonotypes and omits some of them. The data show about 160,000 clones, and the top ten clones hold about 1.2%. Sequenced sample: PBMCs. Every receptor here comes from a woman in her fifties or sixties in good health and CMV-seronegative. Both conserved end residues are part of each CDR3. Each record gives: V gene, D gene, J gene, CDR3 protein, CDR3 DNA. The D gene is left open where the match is weak.

>TRBV5-1|TRBD2|TRBJ2-1
CASNMGLATNEQFF
TGCGCCAGCAACATGGGACTAGCGACGAATGAGCAGTTCTTC
>TRBV29-1|.|TRBJ1-2
CSVEEGDWGRGYGYTF
TGCAGCGTTGAAGAAGGGGATTGGGGGAGGGGCTATGGCTACACCTTC
>TRBV9|TRBD2|TRBJ2-1
CASSVAGLAVYNEQFF
TGTGCCAGCAGCGTAGCCGGACTAGCGGTCTACAATGAGCAGTTCTTC
>TRBV29-1|TRBD2|TRBJ2-7
CSVVGGGSSYEQYF
TGCAGCGTCGTCGGGGGAGGGAGCTCCTACGAGCAGTACTTC
>TRBV19|TRBD1|TRBJ1-1
CASTRAGTGGTEAFF
TGTGCCAGTACCCGTGCCGGGACAGGGGGCACTGAAGCTTTCTTT
>TRBV19|.|TRBJ1-2
CASSIGTEHFVYGYTF
TGTGCCAGTAGTATAGGGACAGAGCATTTTGTCTATGGCTACACCTTC
>TRBV7-8|TRBD1|TRBJ1-4
CASSLYRGRANEKLFF
TGTGCCAGCAGCCTCTACAGGGGGCGGGCTAATGAAAAACTGTTTTTT
>TRBV10-2|.|TRBJ1-1
CASSAPFTPETDGAFF
TGCGCCAGCAGTGCCCCGTTTACCCCCGAGACTGACGGAGCTTTCTTT
>TRBV6-6|.|TRBJ2-7
CASSTRGGTYEQYF
TGTGCCAGCAGTACCCGCGGAGGTACCTACGAGCAGTACTTC
>TRBV7-2|.|TRBJ2-6
CASREGGAGANVLTF
TGTGCCAGCAGGGAAGGGGGGGCTGGGGCCAACGTCCTGACTTTC
>TRBV29-1|.|TRBJ1-1
CSAHSGRTEAFF
TGCAGCGCCCACAGCGGGAGGACTGAAGCTTTCTTT
>TRBV2|.|TRBJ1-1
CASSGTGFSAFF
TGTGCCAGCAGTGGTACAGGGTTTTCGGCTTTCTTT
>TRBV10-3|TRBD1|TRBJ2-7
CAISEQGKTYEQYF
TGTGCCATCAGTGAACAGGGGAAAACCTACGAGCAGTACTTC
>TRBV7-7|TRBD2|TRBJ2-5
CASRQDKFLATSGPYQETQYF
TGTGCCAGCAGACAAGACAAATTTTTGGCAACTAGCGGACCGTACCAAGAGACCCAGTACTTC
>TRBV7-2|TRBD1|TRBJ1-5
CASSLSQGRNQPQHF
TGTGCCAGCAGCTTATCACAGGGGAGGAATCAGCCCCAGCATTTT
>TRBV27|.|TRBJ1-5
CASSFAPAGQPQHF
TGTGCCAGCAGTTTTGCGCCGGCAGGTCAGCCCCAGCATTTT
>TRBV6-1|.|TRBJ1-3
CASSESMEPGNTIYF
TGTGCCAGCAGTGAATCGATGGAGCCTGGAAACACCATATATTTT
>TRBV7-8|TRBD1|TRBJ1-2
CASSLRTGVGNGYTF
TGTGCCAGCAGCTTAAGGACAGGGGTTGGAAATGGCTACACCTTC
>TRBV6-5|TRBD2|TRBJ2-7
CASSVLAGGPYEQYF
TGTGCCAGCAGTGTACTAGCGGGGGGGCCTTACGAGCAGTACTTC
>TRBV7-3|TRBD2|TRBJ2-3
CASSLGTSGNSDTQYF
TGTGCCAGCAGCTTAGGGACTAGCGGGAACTCAGATACGCAGTATTTT
>TRBV18|TRBD1|TRBJ1-6
CASSTGQGGVSPLHF
TGTGCCAGCTCCACTGGACAGGGAGGTGTGTCACCCCTCCACTTT
>TRBV5-1|.|TRBJ1-3
CASSESGNTIYF
TGCGCCAGCAGCGAGTCTGGAAACACCATATATTTT
>TRBV7-8|.|TRBJ1-1
CASSLLGGNTEAFF
TGTGCCAGCAGCTTATTAGGCGGAAACACTGAAGCTTTCTTT
>TRBV9|TRBD2|TRBJ2-5
CASSVGASGGQETQYF
TGTGCCAGCAGCGTAGGGGCTAGCGGGGGACAAGAGACCCAGTACTTC
>TRBV10-3|TRBD1|TRBJ1-1
CAISVVGQGVTEAFF
TGTGCCATCAGTGTCGTAGGACAGGGTGTCACTGAAGCTTTCTTT
>TRBV27|.|TRBJ2-1
CASSSRAGSEQFF
TGTGCCAGCAGTTCGCGGGCGGGCAGTGAGCAGTTCTTC
>TRBV6-6|.|TRBJ2-5
CASSYSGTQYF
TGTGCCAGCAGTTACTCCGGGACCCAGTACTTC
>TRBV10-3|TRBD2|TRBJ2-1
CAISGLLGLAGTQSSYNEQFF
TGTGCCATCAGTGGTCTGTTGGGACTAGCGGGAACGCAAAGCTCCTACAATGAGCAGTTCTTC
>TRBV7-3|TRBD1|TRBJ2-3
CASSLSGTGADTQYF
TGTGCCAGCAGCTTAAGTGGGACAGGGGCAGATACGCAGTATTTT
>TRBV15|.|TRBJ2-7
CATSRDGEMQYF
TGTGCCACCAGCAGAGATGGGGAGATGCAGTACTTC
>TRBV11-2|TRBD1|TRBJ2-5
CASSLDRGTGGGWETQYF
TGTGCCAGCAGCTTAGATCGCGGGACAGGGGGTGGTTGGGAGACCCAGTACTTC
>TRBV19|.|TRBJ2-2
CASSIPGRVNTGELFF
TGTGCCAGTAGTATTCCGGGCAGGGTTAACACCGGGGAGCTGTTTTTT
>TRBV5-1|TRBD2|TRBJ2-7
CASSLGSTSANSYEQYF
TGCGCCAGCAGCTTGGGGTCGACTAGCGCCAACTCCTACGAGCAGTACTTC
>TRBV15|.|TRBJ1-1
CATSILGTAMNTEAFF
TGTGCCACCAGCATCCTCGGGACTGCGATGAACACTGAAGCTTTCTTT
>TRBV20-1|TRBD1|TRBJ1-2
CSAGDRGGYTF
TGCAGTGCTGGAGACAGGGGAGGCTACACCTTC
>TRBV2|TRBD2|TRBJ2-5
CASSEGISSGGPETQYF
TGTGCCAGCAGTGAGGGGATTAGTTCGGGGGGGCCGGAGACCCAGTACTTC